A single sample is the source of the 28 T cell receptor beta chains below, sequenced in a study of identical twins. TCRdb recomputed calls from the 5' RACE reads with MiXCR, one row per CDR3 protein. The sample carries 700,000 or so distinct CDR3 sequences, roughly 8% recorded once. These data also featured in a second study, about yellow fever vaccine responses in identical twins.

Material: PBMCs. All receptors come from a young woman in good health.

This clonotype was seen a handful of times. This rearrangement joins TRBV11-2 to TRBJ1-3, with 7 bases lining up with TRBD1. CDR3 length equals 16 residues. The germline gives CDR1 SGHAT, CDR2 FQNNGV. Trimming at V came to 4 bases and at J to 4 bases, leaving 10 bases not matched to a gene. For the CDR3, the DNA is TGTGCCAGCAGCTCCTCAGGGGGGTCGAGCGGAAACACCATATATTTT. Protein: CASSSSGGSSGNTIYF.

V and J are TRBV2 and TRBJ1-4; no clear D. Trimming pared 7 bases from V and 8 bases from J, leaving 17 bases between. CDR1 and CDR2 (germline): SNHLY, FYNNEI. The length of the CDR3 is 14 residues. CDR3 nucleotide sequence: TGTGCCAGCACCGAAACGGCTATCGGGGAAAAACTGTTTTTT. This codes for CASTETAIGEKLFF.

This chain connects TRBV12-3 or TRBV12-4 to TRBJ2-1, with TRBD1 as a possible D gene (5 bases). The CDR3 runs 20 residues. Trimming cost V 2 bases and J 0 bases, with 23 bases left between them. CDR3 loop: CASSLWPPSTEKSSYNEQFF. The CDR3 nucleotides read TGTGCCAGCAGTTTATGGCCCCCCTCGACAGAAAAAAGCTCCTACAATGAGCAGTTCTTC.

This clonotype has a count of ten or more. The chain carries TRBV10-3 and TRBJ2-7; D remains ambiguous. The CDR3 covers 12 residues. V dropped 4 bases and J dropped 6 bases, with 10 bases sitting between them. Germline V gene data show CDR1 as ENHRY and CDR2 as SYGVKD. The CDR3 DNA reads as TGTGCCATCAGTGTAGGGCTTGGCGAGCAGTACTTC. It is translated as CAISVGLGEQYF.

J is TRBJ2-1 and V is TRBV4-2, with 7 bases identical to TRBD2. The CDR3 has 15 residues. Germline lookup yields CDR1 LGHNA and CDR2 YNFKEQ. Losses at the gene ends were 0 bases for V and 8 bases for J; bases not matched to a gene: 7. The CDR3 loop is CASSQEGREVHEQFF. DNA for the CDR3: TGTGCCAGCAGCCAAGAAGGACGGGAGGTCCATGAGCAGTTCTTC.

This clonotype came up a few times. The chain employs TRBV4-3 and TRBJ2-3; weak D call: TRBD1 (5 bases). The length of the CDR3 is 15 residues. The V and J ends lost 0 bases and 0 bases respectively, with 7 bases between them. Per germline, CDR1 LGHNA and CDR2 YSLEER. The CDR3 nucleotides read TGCGCCAGCAGCCAAGACAGGGATAGCACAGATACGCAGTATTTT. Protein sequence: CASSQDRDSTDTQYF.

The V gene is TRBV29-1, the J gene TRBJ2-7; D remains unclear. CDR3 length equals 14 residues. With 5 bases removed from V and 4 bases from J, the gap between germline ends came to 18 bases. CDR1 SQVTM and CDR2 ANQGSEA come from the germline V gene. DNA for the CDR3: TGCAGCGTTACTACAGTCGACGAAAATTACGAGCAGTACTTC. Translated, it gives CSVTTVDENYEQYF.

CDR3 DNA: TGTGCCAGCAGTTACTCCAAAGACAGGGGCTATGGCTACACCTTC. This encodes CASSYSKDRGYGYTF. The rearrangement joins TRBV6-2 or TRBV6-3 to TRBJ1-2; 8 nucleotides agree with TRBD1. The CDR3 is 15 amino acids. Germline V CDR1 and CDR2: MNHEY, SVGEGT. J was trimmed by 4 bases and V by 0 bases; bases with no gene match: 4.

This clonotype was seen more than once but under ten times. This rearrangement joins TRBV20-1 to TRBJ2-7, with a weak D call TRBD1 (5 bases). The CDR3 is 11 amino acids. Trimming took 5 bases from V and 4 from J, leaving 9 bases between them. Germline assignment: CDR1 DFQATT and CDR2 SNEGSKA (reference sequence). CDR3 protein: CSALQEYEQYF. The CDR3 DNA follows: TGCAGTGCTTTACAGGAATACGAGCAGTACTTC.

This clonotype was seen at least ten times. DNA of the CDR3: TGTGCCAGCAGCTTAGACAGTCGGGAAACCGGGGAGCTGTTTTTT. Residues: CASSLDSRETGELFF. V is TRBV7-9 and J is TRBJ2-2; weak D call: TRBD2 (5 bases). Germline V gene data show CDR1 as SEHNR and CDR2 as FQNEAQ (reference sequence). This CDR3 contains 15 residues. Trimming stripped 1 base from V and 5 bases from J, with 11 bases between.

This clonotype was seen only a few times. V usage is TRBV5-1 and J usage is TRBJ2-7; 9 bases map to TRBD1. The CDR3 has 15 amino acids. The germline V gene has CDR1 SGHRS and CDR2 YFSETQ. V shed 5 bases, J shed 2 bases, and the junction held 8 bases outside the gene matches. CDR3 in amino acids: CASRYSGQGTYEQYF. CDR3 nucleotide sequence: TGCGCCAGCAGATATTCCGGACAGGGGACCTACGAGCAGTACTTC.

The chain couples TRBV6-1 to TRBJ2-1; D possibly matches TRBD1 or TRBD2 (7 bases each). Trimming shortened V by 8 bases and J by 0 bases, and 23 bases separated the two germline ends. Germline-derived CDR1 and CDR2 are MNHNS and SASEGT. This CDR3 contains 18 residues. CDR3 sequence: CASLSGQGDLYSYNEQFF. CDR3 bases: TGTGCCAGCCTTAGCGGGCAGGGGGACTTATACTCCTACAATGAGCAGTTCTTC.

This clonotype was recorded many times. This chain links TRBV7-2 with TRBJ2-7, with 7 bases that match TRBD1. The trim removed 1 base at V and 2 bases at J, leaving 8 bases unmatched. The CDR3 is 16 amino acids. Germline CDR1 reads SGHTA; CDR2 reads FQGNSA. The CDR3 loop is CASSLGGTVRPYEQYF. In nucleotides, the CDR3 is TGTGCCAGCAGCTTAGGTGGGACAGTGAGGCCCTACGAGCAGTACTTC.

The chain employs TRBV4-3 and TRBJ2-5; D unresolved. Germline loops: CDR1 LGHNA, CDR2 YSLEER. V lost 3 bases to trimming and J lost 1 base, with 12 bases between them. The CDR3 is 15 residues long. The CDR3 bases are TGCGCCAGCAGCCAGGACCGAAACCTCCAAGAGACCCAGTACTTC. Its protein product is CASSQDRNLQETQYF.

For the CDR3, the DNA is TGTGCCAGCAGCTTAGGAGACAGGGGGGCGGGCACCGGGGAGCTGTTTTTT. Translation: CASSLGDRGAGTGELFF. The rearrangement joins TRBV11-2 to TRBJ2-2; 9 nucleotides agree with TRBD1. The V gene end was trimmed by 1 base and the J gene end by 4 bases; junction bases not matched to a gene: 7. Germline V lookup: CDR1 SGHAT, CDR2 FQNNGV. This CDR3 is built from 17 residues.

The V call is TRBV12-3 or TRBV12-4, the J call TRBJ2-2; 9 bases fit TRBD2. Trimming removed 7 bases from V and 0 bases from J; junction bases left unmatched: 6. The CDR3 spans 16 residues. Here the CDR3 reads CASTSLAGANTGELFF. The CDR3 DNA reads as TGTGCCAGCACGTCCTTAGCGGGGGCGAACACCGGGGAGCTGTTTTTT.

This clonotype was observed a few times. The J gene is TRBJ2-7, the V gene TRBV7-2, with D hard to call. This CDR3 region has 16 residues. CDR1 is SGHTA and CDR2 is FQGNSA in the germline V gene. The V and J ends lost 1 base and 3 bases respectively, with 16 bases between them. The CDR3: CASSLDATPQSYEQYF. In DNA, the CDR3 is TGTGCCAGCAGCTTAGACGCGACTCCCCAAAGCTACGAGCAGTACTTC.

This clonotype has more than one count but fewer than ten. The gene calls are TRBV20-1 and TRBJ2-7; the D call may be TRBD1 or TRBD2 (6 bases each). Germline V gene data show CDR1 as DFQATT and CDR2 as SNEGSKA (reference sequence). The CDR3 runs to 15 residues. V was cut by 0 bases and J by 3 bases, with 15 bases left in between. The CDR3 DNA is TGCAGTGCTAGAGAACCCCTGGGGGGCGGCTACGAGCAGTACTTC. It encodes CSAREPLGGGYEQYF.

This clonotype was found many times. The CDR3 region is CAISNPRDRGYNEQFF. CDR3 sequence (DNA): TGTGCCATCAGTAATCCTCGGGACAGGGGCTACAATGAGCAGTTCTTC. This chain uses TRBV10-3 with TRBJ2-1, with TRBD1 matching over 10 bases. V lost 5 bases and J lost 3; bases outside the gene matches: 7. CDR1 ENHRY and CDR2 SYGVKD come from the germline V gene. The CDR3 runs 16 residues.

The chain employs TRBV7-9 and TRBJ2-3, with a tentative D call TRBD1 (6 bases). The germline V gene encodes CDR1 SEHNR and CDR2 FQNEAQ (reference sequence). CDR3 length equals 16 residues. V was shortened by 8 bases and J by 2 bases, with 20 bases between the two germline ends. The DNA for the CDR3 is TGTGCCAGCGAGGACAGATTGGACTCCCCCACAGATACGCAGTATTTT. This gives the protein CASEDRLDSPTDTQYF.

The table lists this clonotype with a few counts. In nucleotides, the CDR3 is TGTGCCAGCAGCTGGAGCAACCTTCAGGCCTACGAGCAGTACTTC. This gives the protein CASSWSNLQAYEQYF. The rearrangement uses TRBV11-2 and TRBJ2-7; the D is unclear. Germline CDR1 is SGHAT and CDR2 is FQNNGV. The V and J ends lost 4 bases and 2 bases respectively, with 15 bases between them. There are 15 residues in the CDR3.

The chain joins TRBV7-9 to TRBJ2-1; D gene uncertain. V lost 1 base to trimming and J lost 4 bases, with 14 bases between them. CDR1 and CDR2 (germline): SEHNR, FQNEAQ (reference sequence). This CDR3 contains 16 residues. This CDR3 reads CASSLVPPANYNEQFF. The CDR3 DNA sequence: TGTGCCAGCAGCTTAGTCCCCCCAGCGAATTACAATGAGCAGTTCTTC.

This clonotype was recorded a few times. In DNA form, the CDR3 reads TGTGCCAGCGGGCTCGTCTACGAGCAGTACTTC. It specifies CASGLVYEQYF. The gene calls are TRBV2 and TRBJ2-7; D is unresolved. The V and J ends lost 8 bases and 3 bases respectively, with 8 bases between them. Germline loops: CDR1 SNHLY, CDR2 FYNNEI. The CDR3 totals 11 residues. The whole variable domain, filled in from reference TRBV2 and TRBJ2-7, reads EPEVTQTPSHQVTQMGQEVILRCVPISNHLYFYWYRQILGQKVEFLVSFYNNEISEKSEIFDDQFSVERPDGSNFTLKIRSTKLEDSAMYFCASGLVYEQYFGPGTRLTVT.

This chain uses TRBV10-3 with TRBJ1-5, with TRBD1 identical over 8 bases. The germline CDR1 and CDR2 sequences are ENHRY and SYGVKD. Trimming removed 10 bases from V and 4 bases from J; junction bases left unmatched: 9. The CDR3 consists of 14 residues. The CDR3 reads CASRPGGLNQPQHF. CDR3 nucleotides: TGTGCCAGCCGTCCAGGGGGCTTAAATCAGCCCCAGCATTTT.

CDR3: CASSRVTRVGGDGHEQYF. The CDR3 nucleotides are TGCGCCAGCAGCCGCGTCACACGGGTAGGGGGAGACGGGCACGAGCAGTACTTC. V usage is TRBV4-1 and J usage is TRBJ2-7, with D possibly being TRBD1 (6 bases). V shed 4 bases and J shed 5 bases, with 27 bases lying between them. Germline CDR1 reads MGHRA; CDR2 reads YSYEKL. This CDR3 has 18 amino acids.

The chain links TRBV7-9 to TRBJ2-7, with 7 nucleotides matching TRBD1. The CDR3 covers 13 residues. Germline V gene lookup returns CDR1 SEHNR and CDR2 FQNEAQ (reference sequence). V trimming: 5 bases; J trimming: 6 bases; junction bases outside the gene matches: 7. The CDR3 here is CASSNRAGGEQYF. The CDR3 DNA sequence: TGTGCCAGCAGCAACCGAGCAGGGGGCGAGCAGTACTTC.

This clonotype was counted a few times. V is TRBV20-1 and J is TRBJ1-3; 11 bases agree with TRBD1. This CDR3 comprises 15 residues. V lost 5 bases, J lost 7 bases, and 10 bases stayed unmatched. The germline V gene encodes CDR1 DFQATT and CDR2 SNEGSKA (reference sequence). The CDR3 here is CSALKTGQGANTIYF. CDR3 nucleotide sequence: TGCAGTGCTCTTAAAACCGGACAGGGGGCGAACACCATATATTTT.

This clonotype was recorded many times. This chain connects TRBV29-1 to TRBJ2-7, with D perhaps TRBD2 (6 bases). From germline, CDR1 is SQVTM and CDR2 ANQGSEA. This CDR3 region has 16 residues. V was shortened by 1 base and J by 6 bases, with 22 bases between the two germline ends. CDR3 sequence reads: CSVEGESGPYPGEQYF. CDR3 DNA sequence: TGCAGCGTTGAAGGTGAAAGCGGGCCATATCCCGGCGAGCAGTACTTC.